This TCR beta chain was profiled in a study of T cells in Graves' hyperthyroidism and ophthalmopathy. Study-wide results and limits: Blood also held most thyroid clonotypes expanded beyond 0.001. Ophthalmopathy cases were set apart from stable hyperthyroidism by a 13 V-J model.

This clonotype was detected many times. As yet, its antigen is unknown. The study based diagnoses on clinical symptoms, serum thyroxine and TRAb, thyroid ultrasound and orbital computed tomography. PBMCs came from roughly 10 ml fresh peripheral blood. V was pared by 7 bases and J by 2 bases, with 4 bases of the junction left unmatched. Germline CDR1 and CDR2: DFQATT and SNEGSKA (reference sequence). This CDR3 has 14 residues. Amplified TCR beta CDR3 regions derived from RNA transcripts. A first-round RT-PCR of the TCR CDR3 used the HTBI primer set. TCRdb redid the calling of the multiplex PCR reads with MiXCR, one entry per CDR3 protein. The sample includes about 720,000 distinct CDR3 sequences, over 15% of them seen just once.

The chain recombines TRBV20-1 with TRBJ2-7; 14 bases line up with TRBD2. Sequenced: blood. This clonotype originated in a woman in her forties or fifties with Graves' hyperthyroidism that later progressed to Graves' ophthalmopathy. The CDR3 here is CSGTSGGPTYEQYF. CDR3 nucleotides: TGCAGTGGGACTAGCGGGGGGCCAACCTACGAGCAGTACTTC.